The entry below gives a single T cell receptor (beta chain) sequence along with its context. Its cognate antigen is unknown. The PCR ran on 60 Vbeta and 13 Jbeta primers. Produced via immunoSEQ multiplex PCR; TCRdb's table is partial and in-frame only. The repertoire has 100,000 to 150,000 clones, around three quarters of them found once; the top ten carry 0.95% to 1.5%. These data are taken from a study of cytomegalovirus exposure and HLA in healthy donors. Germline CDR1 reads SGHTA; CDR2 reads FQGTGA. The trim removed 5 bases at V and 2 bases at J, leaving 8 bases unmatched. The CDR3 has 15 residues. The study, taken as a whole, reports: Being productive about 90% or about 30% of the time was typical of most TCR beta V segments in an earlier analysis. There were reportedly fewer N-insertions in an Asian-associated ancestry cluster than the roughly 700-donor mean, in a later analysis.

This sequence originates from a female donor in good health and CMV-seronegative. Material: PBMCs. V gene TRBV7-3 combines with J gene TRBJ2-7, with TRBD2 matching over 8 bases. The chain's CDR3 is CASSVLAGSPYEQYF. The CDR3 coding sequence is TGTGCCAGCAGCGTGTTAGCGGGGTCCCCCTACGAGCAGTACTTC.